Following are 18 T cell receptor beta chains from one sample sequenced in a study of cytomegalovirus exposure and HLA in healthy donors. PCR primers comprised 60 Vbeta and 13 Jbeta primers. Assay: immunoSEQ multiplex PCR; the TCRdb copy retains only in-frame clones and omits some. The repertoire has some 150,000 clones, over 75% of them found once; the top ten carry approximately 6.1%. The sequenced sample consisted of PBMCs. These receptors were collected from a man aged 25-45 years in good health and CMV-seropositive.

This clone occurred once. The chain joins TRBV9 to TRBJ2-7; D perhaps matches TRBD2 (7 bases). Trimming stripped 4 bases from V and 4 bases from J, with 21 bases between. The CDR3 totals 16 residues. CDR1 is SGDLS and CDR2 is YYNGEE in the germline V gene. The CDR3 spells CASSPGGPGGLYEQYF. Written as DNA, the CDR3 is TGTGCCAGCAGCCCGGGGGGCCCGGGGGGATTATACGAGCAGTACTTC.

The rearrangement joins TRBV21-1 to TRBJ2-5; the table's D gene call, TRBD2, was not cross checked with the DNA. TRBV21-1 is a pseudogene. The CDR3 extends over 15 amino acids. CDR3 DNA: TGTGCCAGCATCGGATATAAGGAGGGAAACGAGACCCAGTACTTC. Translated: CASIGYKEGNETQYF.

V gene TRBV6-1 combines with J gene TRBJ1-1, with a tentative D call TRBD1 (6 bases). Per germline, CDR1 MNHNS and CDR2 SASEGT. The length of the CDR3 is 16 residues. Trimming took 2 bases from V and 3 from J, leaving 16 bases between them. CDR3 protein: CASSELGWGLDTEAFF. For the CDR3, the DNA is TGTGCCAGCAGTGAATTGGGTTGGGGGCTGGACACTGAAGCTTTCTTT.

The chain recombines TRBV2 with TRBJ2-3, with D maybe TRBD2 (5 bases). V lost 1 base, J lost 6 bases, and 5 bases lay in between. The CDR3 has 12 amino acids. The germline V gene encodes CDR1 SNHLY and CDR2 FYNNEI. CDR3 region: CASSEGGDTQYF. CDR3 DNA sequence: TGTGCCAGCAGTGAAGGAGGGGATACGCAGTATTTT.

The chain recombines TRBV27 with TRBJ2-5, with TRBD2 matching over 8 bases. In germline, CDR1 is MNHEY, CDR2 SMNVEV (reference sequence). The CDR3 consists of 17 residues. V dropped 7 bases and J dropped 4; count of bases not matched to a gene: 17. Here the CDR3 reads CASTSRRGLARGETQYF. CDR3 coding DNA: TGTGCCAGCACCTCCCGGCGTGGACTAGCTCGCGGAGAGACCCAGTACTTC.

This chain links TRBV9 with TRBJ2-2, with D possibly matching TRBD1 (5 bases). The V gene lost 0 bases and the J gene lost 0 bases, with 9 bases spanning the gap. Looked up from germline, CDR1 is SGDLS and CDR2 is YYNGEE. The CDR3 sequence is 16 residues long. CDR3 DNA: TGTGCCAGCAGCGTAGGAGCAGGGCCGAACACCGGGGAGCTGTTTTTT. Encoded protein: CASSVGAGPNTGELFF.

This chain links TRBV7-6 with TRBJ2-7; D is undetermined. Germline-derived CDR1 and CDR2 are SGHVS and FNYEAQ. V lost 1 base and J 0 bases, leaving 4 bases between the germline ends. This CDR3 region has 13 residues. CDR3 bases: TGTGCCAGCAGCTTAGACAGCTCCTACGAGCAGTACTTC. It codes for CASSLDSSYEQYF.

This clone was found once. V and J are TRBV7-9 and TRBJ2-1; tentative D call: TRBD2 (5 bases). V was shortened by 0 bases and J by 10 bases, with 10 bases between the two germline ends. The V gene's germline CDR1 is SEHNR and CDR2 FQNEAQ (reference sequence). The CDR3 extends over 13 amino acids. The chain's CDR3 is CASSLAGGGEQFF. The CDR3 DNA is TGTGCCAGCAGCTTAGCAGGCGGAGGCGAGCAGTTCTTC.

CDR3 protein: CASGSGETYNEQFF. For the CDR3, the DNA is TGTGCCAGCGGCAGCGGGGAAACCTACAATGAGCAGTTCTTC. The chain links TRBV13 to TRBJ2-1; the match to TRBD2 covers 7 bases. This CDR3 spans 14 amino acids. The V and J ends lost 8 bases and 2 bases, in that order; junction bases with no gene match: 6. Germline V lookup: CDR1 PRHDT, CDR2 FYEKMQ (reference sequence).

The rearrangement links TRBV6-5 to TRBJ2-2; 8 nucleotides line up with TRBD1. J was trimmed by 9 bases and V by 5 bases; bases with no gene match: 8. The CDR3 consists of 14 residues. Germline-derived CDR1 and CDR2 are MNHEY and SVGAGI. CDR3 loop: CASSIDRGARELFF. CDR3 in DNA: TGTGCCAGCAGTATCGACAGGGGTGCCCGGGAGCTGTTTTTT.

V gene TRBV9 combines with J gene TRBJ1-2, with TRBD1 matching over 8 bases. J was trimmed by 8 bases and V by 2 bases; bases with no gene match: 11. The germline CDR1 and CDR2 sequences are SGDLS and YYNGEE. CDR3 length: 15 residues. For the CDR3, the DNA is TGTGCCAGCAGCGTTAATCAGGACAGGGACGACGGCTACACCTTC. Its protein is CASSVNQDRDDGYTF. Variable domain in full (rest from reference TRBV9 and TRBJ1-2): DSGVTQTPKHLITATGQRVTLRCSPRSGDLSVYWYQQSLDQGLQFLIQYYNGEERAKGNILERFSAQQFPDLHSELNLSSLELGDSALYFCASSVNQDRDDGYTFGSGTRLTVV.

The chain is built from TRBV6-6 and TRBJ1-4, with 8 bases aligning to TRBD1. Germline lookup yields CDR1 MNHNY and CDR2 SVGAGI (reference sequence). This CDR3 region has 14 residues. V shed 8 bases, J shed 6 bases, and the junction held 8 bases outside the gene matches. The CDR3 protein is CASGLTGVDEKLFF. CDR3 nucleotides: TGTGCCAGCGGATTGACAGGGGTTGATGAAAAACTGTTTTTT.

This CDR3 reads CASSLEGRSTEAFF. The CDR3 DNA follows: TGCGCCAGCAGCTTAGAGGGGAGGAGCACTGAAGCTTTCTTT. The chain uses TRBV5-1 and TRBJ1-1, with TRBD1 as a possible D gene (5 bases). CDR3 length equals 14 residues. Germline V lookup: CDR1 SGHRS, CDR2 YFSETQ. The V end was cut by 2 bases, the J end by 4 bases, with 12 bases between.

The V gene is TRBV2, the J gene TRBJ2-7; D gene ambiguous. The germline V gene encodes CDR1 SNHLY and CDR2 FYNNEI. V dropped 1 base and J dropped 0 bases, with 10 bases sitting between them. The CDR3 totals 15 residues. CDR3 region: CASSEDVPSSYEQYF. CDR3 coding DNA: TGTGCCAGCAGTGAAGACGTACCTAGCTCCTACGAGCAGTACTTC.

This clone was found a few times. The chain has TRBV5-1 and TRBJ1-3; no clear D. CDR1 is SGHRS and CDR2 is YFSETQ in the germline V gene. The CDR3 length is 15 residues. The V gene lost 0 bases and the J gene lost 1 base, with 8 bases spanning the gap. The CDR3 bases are TGCGCCAGCAGCTTGGGGGGAGAGTCTGGAAACACCATATATTTT. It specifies CASSLGGESGNTIYF.

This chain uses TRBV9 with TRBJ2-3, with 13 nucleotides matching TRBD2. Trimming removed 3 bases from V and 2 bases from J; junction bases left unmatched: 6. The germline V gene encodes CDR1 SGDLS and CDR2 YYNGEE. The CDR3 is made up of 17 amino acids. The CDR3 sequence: CASSAGTSGADTDTQYF. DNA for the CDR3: TGTGCCAGCAGCGCGGGGACTAGCGGGGCTGACACAGATACGCAGTATTTT.

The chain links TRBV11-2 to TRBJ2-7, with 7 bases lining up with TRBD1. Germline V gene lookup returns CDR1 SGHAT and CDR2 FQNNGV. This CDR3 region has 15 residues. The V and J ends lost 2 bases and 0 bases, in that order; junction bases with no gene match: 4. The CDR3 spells CASSLSGQVSYEQYF. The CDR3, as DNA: TGTGCCAGCAGCTTATCTGGACAGGTCTCCTACGAGCAGTACTTC.

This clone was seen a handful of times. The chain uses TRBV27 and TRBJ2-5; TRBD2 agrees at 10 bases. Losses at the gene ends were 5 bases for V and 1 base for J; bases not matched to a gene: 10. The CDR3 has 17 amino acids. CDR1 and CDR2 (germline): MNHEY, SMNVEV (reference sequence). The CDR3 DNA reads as TGTGCCAGCAGTACTAGCGGGATCTTTAGGGGCCAAGAGACCCAGTACTTC. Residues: CASSTSGIFRGQETQYF.